This T cell receptor (beta chain) was sequenced for a study of cytomegalovirus exposure and HLA in healthy donors. The trim removed 5 bases at V and 4 bases at J, leaving 6 bases unmatched. CDR1 is LNHDA and CDR2 is SQIVND in the germline V gene (reference sequence). The CDR3 length is 14 residues. The PCR contained 60 Vbeta and 13 Jbeta primers. Profiling relied on immunoSEQ multiplex PCR, and the TCRdb table lists in-frame clones only, not all of them. The data show approximately 110,000 clones, about 80% seen once. The study's findings and limits: Most CMV-associated TCR beta chains were later found to appear HLA-restricted. Available immune exposure information covered CMV serostatus only. TCR beta chain V- and J-gene trimming was linked, in a later analysis, to a missense variant in DCLRE1C. A later analysis, which compared TCR beta chains of equal frequency, found the HLA-associated ones more clonally expanded.

As regards this clone: The antigen is undetermined.

The source material was PBMCs. The receptor comes from a woman aged 25 to 45 in good health and CMV-seropositive. This chain links TRBV19 with TRBJ1-1; the match to TRBD1 covers 8 bases. CDR3 sequence: CASSPGTGGTEAFF. CDR3 nucleotides: TGTGCCAGTAGTCCGGGCACAGGGGGCACTGAAGCTTTCTTT.